Listed here are 23 T cell receptor beta chains from one sample, sequenced in a study of T cells after yellow fever vaccination. TCRdb re-analysed the 5' RACE reads in MiXCR, keeping a single row per CDR3 protein. The profile shows roughly 180,000 distinct CDR3 sequences, approximately 6.2% of them singletons. The starting material was CD4+ T cells sorted from PBMCs, obtained on the day of the first yellow fever vaccination. These receptors all stem from a man aged 18 to 35 who received the YFV17D yellow fever vaccine.

This clonotype was seen more than once but under ten times. The chain has TRBV15 and TRBJ2-3, with D perhaps TRBD1 (5 bases). This CDR3 contains 16 residues. Germline values: CDR1 LNHNV, CDR2 YYDKDF (reference sequence). Deletions cut 2 bases from V and 0 bases from J, with 12 bases between. The CDR3 nucleotides are TGTGCCACCAGCAGAAACGCTAGGGGAAGCACAGATACGCAGTATTTT. Translation: CATSRNARGSTDTQYF.

This clonotype came up many times. V and J are TRBV12-3 or TRBV12-4 and TRBJ2-1; 7 bases are a match to TRBD1. V dropped 2 bases and J dropped 1; count of bases not matched to a gene: 2. The CDR3 runs to 15 residues. CDR3 bases: TGTGCCAGCAGTTTACAGGGACAGTCCTACAATGAGCAGTTCTTC. This sequence encodes CASSLQGQSYNEQFF.

This clonotype was seen many times. This chain joins TRBV29-1 and TRBJ2-7; D call uncertain. Per germline, CDR1 SQVTM and CDR2 ANQGSEA. Trimming removed 0 bases from V and 3 bases from J, with 6 bases in between. This CDR3 is built from 12 residues. CDR3: CSVEDRLYEQYF. DNA of the CDR3: TGCAGCGTTGAAGACCGCCTCTACGAGCAGTACTTC.

This clonotype came up many times. This chain connects TRBV7-2 to TRBJ2-1; D perhaps matches TRBD2 (5 bases). This CDR3 is 15 amino acids long. The germline V and J ends were trimmed by 5 bases and 0 bases, with 11 bases remaining between them. Germline assignment: CDR1 SGHTA and CDR2 FQGNSA. CDR3 sequence reads: CASSITLGSYNEQFF. In nucleotides, the CDR3 is TGTGCCAGCAGCATAACACTAGGCTCCTACAATGAGCAGTTCTTC.

This clonotype has a handful of counts. The V and J genes are TRBV4-3 and TRBJ2-2; D unresolved. Germline lookup yields CDR1 LGHNA and CDR2 YSLEER. The CDR3 spans 12 residues. The germline V and J ends were trimmed by 6 bases and 4 bases, with 6 bases remaining between them. In DNA form, the CDR3 reads TGCGCCAGCAGATCCTTCACCGGGGAGCTGTTTTTT. It encodes CASRSFTGELFF.

The J gene is TRBJ2-7, the V gene TRBV3-1, with 11 bases identical to TRBD2. V shed 5 bases and J 2 bases; nucleotides not matched to a gene: 8. CDR3 length: 16 amino acids. CDR1 is LGHDT, CDR2 YNNKEL, per germline (reference sequence). Written as DNA, the CDR3 is TGTGCCAGCAGCGCCGGGGGGACTAGCGGCGCCTACGAGCAGTACTTC. Encoded protein: CASSAGGTSGAYEQYF.

This clonotype was observed a few times. The chain recombines TRBV7-2 with TRBJ2-3, with TRBD2 identical over 10 bases. The CDR3 loop spans 17 amino acids. V was clipped by 0 bases and J by 3 bases; unmatched bases: 6. Per germline, CDR1 SGHTA and CDR2 FQGNSA. DNA for the CDR3: TGTGCCAGCAGCTTAGCGTCGGGTAGCGGGGGGACAGATACGCAGTATTTT. This codes for CASSLASGSGGTDTQYF.

This clonotype has a single count. This chain connects TRBV7-6 to TRBJ2-3, with 9 bases that match TRBD1. V was pared by 2 bases and J by 9 bases, with 9 bases of the junction left unmatched. This CDR3 is built from 15 residues. Germline V CDR1 and CDR2: SGHVS, FNYEAQ. This CDR3 reads CASSLSGQGSATQYF. CDR3 nucleotides: TGTGCCAGCAGCTTAAGTGGACAGGGGTCCGCCACGCAGTATTTT. The full variable domain, with the rest looked up from reference TRBV7-6 and TRBJ2-3, is GAGVSQSPRYKVTKRGQDVALRCDPISGHVSLYWYRQALGQGPEFLTYFNYEAQQDKSGLPNDRFSAERPEGSISTLTIQRTEQRDSAMYRCASSLSGQGSATQYFGPGTRLTVL.

This clonotype was observed at least ten times. This chain joins TRBV7-9 and TRBJ1-1; D call uncertain. Per the germline V gene, CDR1 is SEHNR and CDR2 is FQNEAQ (reference sequence). The CDR3 is made up of 13 amino acids. Between the trimmed V and J ends, which lost 1 base and 5 bases, there was a span of 8 bases. The CDR3 nucleotides are TGTGCCAGCAGCTTAGAGCAAGGGACTGAAGCTTTCTTT. It encodes CASSLEQGTEAFF.

The chain carries TRBV7-2 and TRBJ1-2, with 8 positions matching TRBD1. J lost 2 bases, V lost 6 bases, and 5 bases had no gene match. In germline, CDR1 is SGHTA, CDR2 FQGNSA. There are 14 residues in the CDR3. CDR3 sequence reads: CASRSGTGNYGYTF. Here the CDR3 DNA reads TGTGCCAGCAGATCCGGGACAGGAAACTATGGCTACACCTTC.

This clonotype appeared a few times. The DNA for the CDR3 is TGTGCCAGCCAGCGGGACTTATACAATGAGCAGTTCTTC. Translation: CASQRDLYNEQFF. The genes are TRBV6-2 or TRBV6-3 and TRBJ2-1; 7 bases are a match to TRBD2. Germline assignment: CDR1 MNHEY and CDR2 SVGEGT. V dropped 8 bases and J dropped 4; count of bases not matched to a gene: 5. The CDR3 runs 13 residues.

Ten or more counts support this clonotype. The chain joins TRBV10-3 to TRBJ2-5, with TRBD2 matching 10 bases. CDR3 length: 18 residues. J was trimmed by 5 bases and V by 4 bases; bases with no gene match: 16. Germline V gene lookup returns CDR1 ENHRY and CDR2 SYGVKD. DNA of the CDR3: TGTGCCATCAGTGGCTCTGGTTCGAGCGGGGGGGCCGTCGAGACCCAGTACTTC. Translated: CAISGSGSSGGAVETQYF.

This clonotype was seen ten or more times. The chain is built from TRBV12-3 or TRBV12-4 and TRBJ2-3; D unclear. The CDR3 has 14 residues. The V and J ends lost 3 bases and 5 bases respectively, with 12 bases between them. CDR3 sequence: CASSFSGSGDTQYF. The CDR3 bases are TGTGCCAGCAGTTTTTCGGGTTCTGGAGATACGCAGTATTTT.

The table lists this clonotype with many counts. The chain links TRBV7-2 to TRBJ2-7; 11 nucleotides align to TRBD1. V lost 5 bases to trimming and J lost 6 bases; unmatched junction nucleotides: 6. The CDR3 sequence is 14 residues long. The V gene's germline CDR1 is SGHTA and CDR2 FQGNSA. CDR3 sequence: CASSPQDRGREQYV. The CDR3 region has the DNA TGTGCCAGCAGCCCCCAGGACAGGGGGCGCGAGCAGTACGTC.

This clonotype has ten or more counts. The rearrangement links TRBV10-3 to TRBJ1-5; weak D call: TRBD1 (6 bases). The CDR3 is 13 residues long. Trimming removed 10 bases at V and 5 bases at J, with 15 bases between. CDR1 and CDR2 (germline): ENHRY, SYGVKD. The CDR3 spells CATRNRADQPQHF. The DNA for the CDR3 is TGTGCCACCCGGAACAGGGCTGATCAGCCCCAGCATTTT.

This clonotype turned up a few times. The genes are TRBV5-1 and TRBJ2-3; D is ambiguous. Germline lookup yields CDR1 SGHRS and CDR2 YFSETQ. V gave up 2 bases and J gave up 2 bases, with 6 bases separating them. The length of the CDR3 is 13 residues. CDR3 in DNA: TGCGCCAGCAGCTTTATCCCCACAGATACGCAGTATTTT. This translates into CASSFIPTDTQYF. Together with reference TRBV5-1 and TRBJ2-3, the CDR3 gives the full variable domain: KAGVTQTPRYLIKTRGQQVTLSCSPISGHRSVSWYQQTPGQGLQFLFEYFSETQRNKGNFPGRFSGRQFSNSRSEMNVSTLELGDSALYLCASSFIPTDTQYFGPGTRLTVL.

The gene calls are TRBV12-3 or TRBV12-4 and TRBJ2-3; unclear D gene. Trimming pared 6 bases from V and 0 bases from J, leaving 4 bases between. CDR3 size: 12 residues. CDR3: CASRYSTDTQYF. The CDR3 DNA reads as TGTGCCAGCAGGTACAGCACAGATACGCAGTATTTT.

This clonotype was counted only a few times. The chain recombines TRBV5-8 with TRBJ2-2, with 11 bases matching TRBD2. This CDR3 is built from 15 residues. In germline, CDR1 is SGHTS, CDR2 YDEGEE. Losses at the gene ends were 2 bases for V and 6 bases for J; bases not matched to a gene: 3. CDR3 sequence: CASSFLAGGPGELFF. In nucleotides, the CDR3 is TGTGCCAGCAGCTTCTTAGCGGGGGGGCCCGGGGAGCTGTTTTTT.

This clonotype was observed at least ten times. This chain links TRBV7-9 with TRBJ2-3; D not resolved. With 9 bases removed from V and 1 base from J, the gap between germline ends came to 14 bases. Germline CDR1 is SEHNR and CDR2 is FQNEAQ (reference sequence). The CDR3 loop spans 14 amino acids. In DNA form, the CDR3 reads TGTGCCAGTAGGCTCAGCTCCGGCACAGATACGCAGTATTTT. Protein sequence: CASRLSSGTDTQYF.

The chain recombines TRBV7-3 with TRBJ2-1; 8 bases align to TRBD1. The germline V gene has CDR1 SGHTA and CDR2 FQGTGA. This CDR3 has 15 residues. The trim removed 5 bases at V and 9 bases at J, leaving 12 bases unmatched. The CDR3 spells CASSPQTGAEFEQFF. Here the CDR3 DNA reads TGTGCCAGCAGCCCTCAGACAGGGGCCGAATTTGAGCAGTTCTTC.

The chain employs TRBV9 and TRBJ2-1; D possibly matches TRBD1 or TRBD2 (5 bases each). V lost 3 bases and J lost 7, with 23 bases in between. The germline V gene encodes CDR1 SGDLS and CDR2 YYNGEE. The CDR3 sequence is 17 residues long. The CDR3 sequence: CASSGHPERGRRNEQFF. As DNA, the CDR3 is TGTGCCAGCAGCGGACACCCGGAGAGGGGTCGGAGGAATGAGCAGTTCTTC.

This clonotype was seen many times. The gene calls are TRBV24-1 and TRBJ2-5, with 11 positions matching TRBD2. Germline CDR1 is KGHDR and CDR2 is SFDVKD. The trim removed 4 bases at V and 5 bases at J, leaving 5 bases unmatched. This CDR3 region has 15 residues. This CDR3 reads CATSDVLAGVETQYF. CDR3 nucleotides: TGTGCCACCAGTGACGTACTAGCGGGGGTGGAGACCCAGTACTTC.

This clonotype appeared many times. The rearrangement uses TRBV20-1 and TRBJ2-7, with 7 nucleotides matching TRBD1. The CDR3 runs to 13 residues. Trimming took 6 bases from V and 2 from J; bases not matched to a gene: 7. Germline V CDR1 and CDR2: DFQATT, SNEGSKA (reference sequence). The CDR3 here is CSAWGQRTYEQYF. For the CDR3, the DNA is TGCAGTGCCTGGGGACAGAGGACCTACGAGCAGTACTTC.